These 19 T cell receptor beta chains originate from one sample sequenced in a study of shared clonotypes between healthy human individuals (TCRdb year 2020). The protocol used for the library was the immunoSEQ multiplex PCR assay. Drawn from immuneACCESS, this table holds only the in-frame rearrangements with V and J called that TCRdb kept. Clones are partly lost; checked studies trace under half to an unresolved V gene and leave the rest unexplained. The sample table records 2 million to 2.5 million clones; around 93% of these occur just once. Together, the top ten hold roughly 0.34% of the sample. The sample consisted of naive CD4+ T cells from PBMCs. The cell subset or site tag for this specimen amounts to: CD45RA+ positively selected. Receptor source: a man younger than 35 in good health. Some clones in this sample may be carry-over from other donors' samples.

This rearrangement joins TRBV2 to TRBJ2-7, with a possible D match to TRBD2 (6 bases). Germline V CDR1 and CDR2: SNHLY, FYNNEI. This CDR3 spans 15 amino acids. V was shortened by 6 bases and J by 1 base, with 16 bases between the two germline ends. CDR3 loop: CASRGRPRGSYEQYF. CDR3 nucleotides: TGTGCCAGCAGAGGACGGCCCCGGGGGTCCTACGAGCAGTACTTC. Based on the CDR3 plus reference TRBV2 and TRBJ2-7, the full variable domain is EPEVTQTPSHQVTQMGQEVILRCVPISNHLYFYWYRQILGQKVEFLVSFYNNEISEKSEIFDDQFSVERPDGSNFTLKIRSTKLEDSAMYFCASRGRPRGSYEQYFGPGTRLTVT.

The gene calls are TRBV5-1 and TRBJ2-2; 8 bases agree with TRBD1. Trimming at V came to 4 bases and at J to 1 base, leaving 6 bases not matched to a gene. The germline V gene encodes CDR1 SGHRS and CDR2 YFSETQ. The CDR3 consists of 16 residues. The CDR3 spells CASSIPGTGNTGELFF. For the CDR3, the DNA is TGCGCCAGCAGCATACCCGGGACAGGGAACACCGGGGAGCTGTTTTTT.

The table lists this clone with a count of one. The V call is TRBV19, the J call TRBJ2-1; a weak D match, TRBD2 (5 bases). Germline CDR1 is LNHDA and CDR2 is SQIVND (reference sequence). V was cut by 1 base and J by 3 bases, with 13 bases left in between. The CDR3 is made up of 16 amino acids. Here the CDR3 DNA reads TGTGCCAGTAGTATAGTCCCTAGCCGACACTACAATGAGCAGTTCTTC. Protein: CASSIVPSRHYNEQFF.

The CDR3 sequence is CASRSDGRYGYTF. The CDR3 DNA is TGTGCCAGCAGAAGCGACGGCCGCTATGGCTACACCTTC. The V and J genes are TRBV6-5 and TRBJ1-2; no clear D gene. V shed 6 bases and J shed 4 bases, with 12 bases lying between them. Germline assignment: CDR1 MNHEY and CDR2 SVGAGI. This CDR3 contains 13 residues.

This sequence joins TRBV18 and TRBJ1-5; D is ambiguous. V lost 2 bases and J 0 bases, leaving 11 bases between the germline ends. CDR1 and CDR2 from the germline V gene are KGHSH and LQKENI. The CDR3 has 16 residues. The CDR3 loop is CASSPAATSSNQPQHF. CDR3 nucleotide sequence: TGTGCCAGCTCACCAGCGGCAACTAGTAGCAATCAGCCCCAGCATTTT.

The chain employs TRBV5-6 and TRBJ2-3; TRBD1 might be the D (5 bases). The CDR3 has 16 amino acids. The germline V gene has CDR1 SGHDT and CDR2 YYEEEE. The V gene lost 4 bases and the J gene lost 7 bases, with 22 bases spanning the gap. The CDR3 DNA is TGTGCCAGCAGCCTAGATAATCAAGCAGGGCGAAATACGCAGTATTTT. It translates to CASSLDNQAGRNTQYF.

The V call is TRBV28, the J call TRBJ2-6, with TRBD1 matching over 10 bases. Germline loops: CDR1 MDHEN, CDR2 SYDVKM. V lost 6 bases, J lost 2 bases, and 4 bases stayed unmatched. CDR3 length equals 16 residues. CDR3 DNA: TGTGCCAGCAGCCTCGACAGGGGGCCTGGGGCCAACGTCCTGACTTTC. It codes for CASSLDRGPGANVLTF.

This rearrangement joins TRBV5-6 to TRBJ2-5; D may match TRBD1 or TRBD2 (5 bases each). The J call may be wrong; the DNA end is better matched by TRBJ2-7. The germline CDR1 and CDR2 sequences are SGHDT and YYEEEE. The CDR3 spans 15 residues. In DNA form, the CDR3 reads TGTGCCAGCAGCTTTGGGATGGCCGGGACCGACGAGCAGTACTTC. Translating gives CASSFGMAGTDEQYF.

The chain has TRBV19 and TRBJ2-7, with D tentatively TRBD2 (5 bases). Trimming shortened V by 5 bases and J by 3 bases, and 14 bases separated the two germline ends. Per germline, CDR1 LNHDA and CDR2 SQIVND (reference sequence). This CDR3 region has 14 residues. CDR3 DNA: TGTGCCAGTAGTTCCACCCGGGAACACTACGAGCAGTACTTC. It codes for CASSSTREHYEQYF.

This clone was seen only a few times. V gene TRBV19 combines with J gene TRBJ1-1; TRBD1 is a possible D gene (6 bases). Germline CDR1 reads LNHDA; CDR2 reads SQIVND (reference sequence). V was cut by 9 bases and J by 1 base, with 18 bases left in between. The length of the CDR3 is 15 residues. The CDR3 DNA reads TGTGCCAGCCACTCCTGGGACACAAAGAACACTGAAGCTTTCTTT. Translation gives CASHSWDTKNTEAFF.

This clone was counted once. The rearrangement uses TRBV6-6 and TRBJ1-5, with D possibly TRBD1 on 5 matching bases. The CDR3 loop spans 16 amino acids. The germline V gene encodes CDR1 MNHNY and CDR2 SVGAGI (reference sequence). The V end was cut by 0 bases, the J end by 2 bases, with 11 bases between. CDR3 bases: TGTGCCAGCAGTTACTCGTGGGGCGGGGGCAATCAGCCCCAGCATTTT. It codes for CASSYSWGGGNQPQHF.

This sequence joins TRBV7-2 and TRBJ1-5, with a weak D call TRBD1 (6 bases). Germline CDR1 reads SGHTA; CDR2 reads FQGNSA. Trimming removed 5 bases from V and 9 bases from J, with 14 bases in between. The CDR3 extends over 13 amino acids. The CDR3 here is CASSPGTSGPQHF. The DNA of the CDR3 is TGTGCCAGCAGCCCAGGGACATCCGGGCCCCAGCATTTT.

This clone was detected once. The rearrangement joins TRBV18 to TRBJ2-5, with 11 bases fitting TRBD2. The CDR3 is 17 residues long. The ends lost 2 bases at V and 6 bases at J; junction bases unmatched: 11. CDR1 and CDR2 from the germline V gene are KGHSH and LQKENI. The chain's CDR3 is CASSPVIAGGSTKTQYF. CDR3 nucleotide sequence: TGTGCCAGCTCACCAGTGATAGCGGGAGGGTCTACCAAGACCCAGTACTTC.

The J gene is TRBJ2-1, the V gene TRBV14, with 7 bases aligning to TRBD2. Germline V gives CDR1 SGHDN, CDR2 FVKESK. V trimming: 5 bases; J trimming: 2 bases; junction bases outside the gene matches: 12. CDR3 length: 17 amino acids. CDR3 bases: TGTGCCAGCAGCTTAAGGGCCGGGGGGAATGCCTACAATGAGCAGTTCTTC. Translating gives CASSLRAGGNAYNEQFF.

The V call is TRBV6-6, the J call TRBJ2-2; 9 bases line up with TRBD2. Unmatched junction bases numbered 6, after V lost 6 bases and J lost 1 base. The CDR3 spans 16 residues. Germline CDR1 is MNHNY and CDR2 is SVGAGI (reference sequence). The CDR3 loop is CASRAGLAKNTGELFF. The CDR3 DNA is TGTGCCAGCAGAGCGGGACTAGCCAAGAACACCGGGGAGCTGTTTTTT.

CDR3 sequence (DNA): TGTGCCAGCAGCTTAGCCTGGACAGGCCCTTCCTACAATGAGCAGTTCTTC. Translated, it gives CASSLAWTGPSYNEQFF. The gene calls are TRBV7-6 and TRBJ2-1, with 7 bases aligning to TRBD1. V was clipped by 0 bases and J by 1 base; unmatched bases: 6. The CDR3 is 17 residues long. Germline V gives CDR1 SGHVS, CDR2 FNYEAQ.

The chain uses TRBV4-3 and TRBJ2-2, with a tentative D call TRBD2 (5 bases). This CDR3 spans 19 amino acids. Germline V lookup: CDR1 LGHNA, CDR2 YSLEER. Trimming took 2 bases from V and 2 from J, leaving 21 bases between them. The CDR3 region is CASSQSREWILPNTGELFF. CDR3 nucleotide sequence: TGCGCCAGCAGCCAATCTCGGGAATGGATCCTCCCTAACACCGGGGAGCTGTTTTTT.

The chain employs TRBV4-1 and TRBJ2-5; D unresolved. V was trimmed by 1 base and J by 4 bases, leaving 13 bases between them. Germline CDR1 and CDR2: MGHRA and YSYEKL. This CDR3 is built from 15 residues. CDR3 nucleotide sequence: TGCGCCAGCAGCCAAGCTCAGCAAAGTGGAGAGACCCAGTACTTC. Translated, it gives CASSQAQQSGETQYF.

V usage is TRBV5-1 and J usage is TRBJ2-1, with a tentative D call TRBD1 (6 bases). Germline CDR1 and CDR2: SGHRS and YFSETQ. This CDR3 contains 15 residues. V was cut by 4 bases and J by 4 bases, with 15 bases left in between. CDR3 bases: TGCGCCAGCAGCCTAGTCCAGGGGATATACAATGAGCAGTTCTTC. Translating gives CASSLVQGIYNEQFF.